Below, 7 T cell receptor beta chains from the same sample are listed, as sequenced in a study of neoadjuvant anti-PD-1 for oral cavity cancer. Clones were sequenced by immunoSEQ multiplex PCR, and TCRdb holds only the in-frame ones, with some missing. The sample consists of 15,000 to 20,000 clones, around 72% of them appearing once. Sequenced material: PBMCs, taken before nivolumab (anti-PD-1) treatment. All receptors come from a person between 40 and 85 years old with oral cavity squamous cell carcinoma.

The chain carries TRBV10-3 and TRBJ2-5; TRBD2 is a possible D gene (7 bases). The CDR3 has 14 residues. From germline, CDR1 is ENHRY and CDR2 SYGVKD. Trimming took off 7 bases at V and 2 bases at J, with 14 bases between the two ends. The CDR3 sequence: CAIKGGAQQETQYF. The CDR3, as DNA: TGTGCCATCAAAGGGGGGGCGCAACAAGAGACCCAGTACTTC.

This chain uses TRBV5-1 with TRBJ2-1; possible D gene TRBD2, 5 bases. The CDR3 length is 12 residues. Trimming cost V 0 bases and J 9 bases, with 7 bases left between them. Germline CDR1 reads SGHRS; CDR2 reads YFSETQ. CDR3 DNA sequence: TGCGCCAGCAGCTTGGAGCGGAGTGAGCAGTTCTTC. Residues: CASSLERSEQFF.

J is TRBJ2-5 and V is TRBV9, with a weak D call TRBD2 (6 bases). V was shortened by 5 bases and J by 2 bases, with 13 bases between the two germline ends. CDR3 length: 14 residues. Germline V gene data show CDR1 as SGDLS and CDR2 as YYNGEE. CDR3 sequence: CASSLGTPQETQYF. CDR3 bases: TGTGCCAGCAGTTTGGGGACTCCTCAAGAGACCCAGTACTTC.

In DNA, the CDR3 is TGTGCCAGCAGTGATCCAAGGCTAAACCAAGAGACCCAGTACTTC. Translation: CASSDPRLNQETQYF. The chain combines TRBV25-1 with TRBJ2-5, with D hard to call. The CDR3 runs 15 residues. Germline values: CDR1 MGHDK, CDR2 SYGVNS. The ends were cut back, 3 bases at V and 0 bases at J, with 11 bases in the middle. Using reference TRBV25-1 and TRBJ2-5 for the parts outside the CDR3, the full variable domain is EADIYQTPRYLVIGTGKKITLECSQTMGHDKMYWYQQDPGMELHLIHYSYGVNSTEKGDLSSESTVSRIRTEHFPLTLESARPSHTSQYLCASSDPRLNQETQYFGPGTRLLVL.

The chain links TRBV5-1 to TRBJ2-5; TRBD2 is a possible D gene (7 bases). Germline assignment: CDR1 SGHRS and CDR2 YFSETQ. The V end lost 2 bases, the J end lost 5 bases, and 19 bases lay between the germline ends. This CDR3 is 16 amino acids long. The CDR3 here is CASSFRGAGAVETQYF. CDR3 sequence (DNA): TGCGCCAGCAGCTTTAGGGGGGCGGGGGCAGTGGAGACCCAGTACTTC.

Only a few counts were recorded for this clone. V and J are TRBV6-5 and TRBJ1-4, with D uncertain. V shed 2 bases and J shed 4 bases, with 11 bases lying between them. CDR3 length: 15 residues. In germline, CDR1 is MNHEY, CDR2 SVGAGI. The CDR3 DNA follows: TGTGCCAGCAGTTACACTAGGACGGTTAATGAAAAACTGTTTTTT. It codes for CASSYTRTVNEKLFF.

Written as DNA, the CDR3 is TGCGCCAGCAAACTAGCGGGAGTGTTAGATACGCAGTATTTT. Amino acids: CASKLAGVLDTQYF. The V gene is TRBV5-1, the J gene TRBJ2-3, with 11 positions matching TRBD2. Losses at the gene ends were 6 bases for V and 5 bases for J; bases not matched to a gene: 5. The CDR3 is made up of 14 amino acids. Germline V gives CDR1 SGHRS, CDR2 YFSETQ.